A single sample gave rise to the 7 T cell receptor beta chains below, sequenced in a study of blood T cell repertoires in COVID-19. Profiling relied on immunoSEQ multiplex PCR, and the TCRdb table lists in-frame clones only, not all of them. Here the sample spans hundreds of thousands of clones, under 95% being singletons. The specimen sequenced was PBMCs or T cells enriched from blood (not recorded which). Every receptor here comes from a woman younger than 30 who had recovered from COVID-19.

V is TRBV5-1 and J is TRBJ1-1, with a weak D call TRBD1 (5 bases). Germline CDR1 SGHRS, CDR2 YFSETQ. The ends were cut back, 4 bases at V and 3 bases at J, with 13 bases in the middle. The CDR3 contains 14 residues. CDR3 amino acids: CASSTRGEDTEAFF. The CDR3 region has the DNA TGCGCCAGCAGCACCCGGGGGGAAGACACTGAAGCTTTCTTT.

The genes are TRBV10-2 and TRBJ1-2; D possibly corresponds to TRBD1 (6 bases). This CDR3 has 13 residues. Trimming removed 2 bases at V and 4 bases at J, with 8 bases between. Germline assignment: CDR1 WSHSY and CDR2 SAAADI. This chain's CDR3 is CASSEGGLYGYTF. The CDR3 coding sequence is TGCGCCAGCAGTGAGGGGGGCCTCTATGGCTACACCTTC.

This chain connects TRBV27 to TRBJ2-7, with D possibly matching TRBD1 (6 bases). V lost 11 bases and J 3 bases, leaving 17 bases between the germline ends. Germline V CDR1 and CDR2: MNHEY, SMNVEV (reference sequence). The CDR3 totals 13 residues. The CDR3 nucleotides are TGTGCCTCCCGGTCGACAGGCAACTACGAGCAGTACTTC. This encodes CASRSTGNYEQYF.

J is TRBJ1-1 and V is TRBV5-1; perhaps TRBD1 as D (5 bases). This CDR3 has 14 amino acids. Germline loops: CDR1 SGHRS, CDR2 YFSETQ. The V gene lost 0 bases and the J gene lost 3 bases, with 9 bases spanning the gap. The CDR3 protein is CASSLGQPDTEAFF. CDR3 nucleotides: TGCGCCAGCAGCTTGGGACAGCCTGACACTGAAGCTTTCTTT.

This chain links TRBV11-2 with TRBJ2-2; D not resolved. Germline V lookup: CDR1 SGHAT, CDR2 FQNNGV. This CDR3 comprises 12 residues. V lost 3 bases, J lost 7 bases, and 6 bases lay in between. The CDR3 region has the DNA TGTGCCAGCAGCTTTATCGTCGGGGAGCTGTTTTTT. Its protein product is CASSFIVGELFF.

V gene TRBV19 combines with J gene TRBJ1-5; a possible D gene is TRBD1 (5 bases). V was clipped by 3 bases and J by 5 bases, with 20 bases between them. CDR3 length equals 17 residues. Germline V gene lookup returns CDR1 LNHDA and CDR2 SQIVND (reference sequence). The CDR3 nucleotides are TGTGCCAGTAGTATTATTCCACAGGTGGGCCCTTATCAGCCCCAGCATTTT. Its translation is CASSIIPQVGPYQPQHF.

This chain connects TRBV4-3 to TRBJ2-3, with a tentative D call TRBD1 (5 bases). CDR1 and CDR2 (germline): LGHNA, YSLEER. The CDR3 totals 18 residues. Trimming cost V 3 bases and J 2 bases, with 21 bases left between them. The CDR3 DNA follows: TGCGCCAGCAGCCAGGAAAGACAGCTCAAAACATTCACAGATACGCAGTATTTT. This codes for CASSQERQLKTFTDTQYF.